Following are 18 T cell receptor beta chains from one sample sequenced in a study of CD8 T cells in Susac syndrome. Roughly 0.45 to 1 ug RNA was reverse transcribed with random hexamers. One entry per CDR3 protein results from TCRdb running MiXCR on the immunoSEQ multiplex PCR reads. The sample has about 240,000 distinct CDR3 sequences; 90% to 96% are singletons. The sequencing input was CD4+ T cells from PBMCs. The receptors shown here come from a human donor with Susac syndrome.

The chain uses TRBV29-1 and TRBJ2-4; D is unresolved. Germline CDR1 reads SQVTM; CDR2 reads ANQGSEA. The CDR3 loop spans 11 amino acids. The germline V and J ends were trimmed by 7 bases and 6 bases, with 10 bases remaining between them. CDR3 nucleotide sequence: TGCAGCGCTCTGGAGCCAAACATTCAGTACTTC. Its protein product is CSALEPNIQYF.

The rearrangement links TRBV7-9 to TRBJ1-2; maybe TRBD1 (5 bases). The CDR3 length is 8 residues. The germline V gene encodes CDR1 SEHNR and CDR2 FQNEAQ (reference sequence). The V gene lost 10 bases and the J gene lost 13 bases, with 10 bases spanning the gap. CDR3 region: CATGGLTF. CDR3 in DNA: TGTGCCACCGGGGGTCTCACCTTC.

This clonotype was counted a single time. The chain joins TRBV4-1 to TRBJ2-2; TRBD2 matches at 8 bases. Germline-derived CDR1 and CDR2 are MGHRA and YSYEKL. V lost 0 bases, J lost 0 bases, and 9 bases stayed unmatched. The CDR3 consists of 19 residues. Here the CDR3 DNA reads TGCGCCAGCAGCCAAGAAGGGCCAGCGGGAGTGGCGAACACCGGGGAGCTGTTTTTT. The encoded protein is CASSQEGPAGVANTGELFF.

The genes are TRBV30 and TRBJ1-5, with 8 positions matching TRBD1. The CDR3 length is 15 residues. Germline V CDR1 and CDR2: GTSNPN, SVGIG (reference sequence). The V segment lost 3 bases and the J segment 3 bases; nucleotides outside the gene matches: 7. The chain's CDR3 is CAWRDPGGDNQPQHF. DNA of the CDR3: TGTGCCTGGAGAGACCCAGGGGGCGACAATCAGCCCCAGCATTTT.

The rearrangement joins TRBV11-2 to TRBJ1-1, with D uncertain. Trimming removed 1 base at V and 10 bases at J, with 7 bases between. The CDR3 covers 11 residues. Germline assignment: CDR1 SGHAT and CDR2 FQNNGV. CDR3 nucleotide sequence: TGTGCCAGCAGCTTAGTAGGGAGAGCTTTCTTT. Its protein product is CASSLVGRAFF. The full variable domain, in which reference TRBV11-2 and TRBJ1-1 provide the parts outside the CDR3, is EAGVAQSPRYKIIEKRQSVAFWCNPISGHATLYWYQQILGQGPKLLIQFQNNGVVDDSQLPKDRFSAERLKGVDSTLKIQPAKLEDSAVYLCASSLVGRAFFGQGTRLTVV.

The rearrangement links TRBV14 to TRBJ1-4; 11 bases agree with TRBD1. Germline V gene sequence: CDR1 SGHDN, CDR2 FVKESK. This CDR3 spans 13 amino acids. Unmatched junction bases numbered 1, after V lost 8 bases and J lost 5 bases. Written as DNA, the CDR3 is TGTGCCAGCCGGGACAGGGGGAATGAAAAACTGTTTTTT. As protein: CASRDRGNEKLFF.

The chain carries TRBV11-2 and TRBJ2-5; tentatively, D is TRBD2 (5 bases). CDR1 SGHAT and CDR2 FQNNGV come from the germline V gene. Between the trimmed V and J ends, which lost 3 bases and 4 bases, there was a span of 9 bases. This CDR3 has 13 residues. The CDR3 region has the DNA TGTGCCAGCAGCTTGGGTCTAGCAGAGACCCAGTACTTC. Its translation: CASSLGLAETQYF.

The chain is built from TRBV27 and TRBJ1-6, with D perhaps matching TRBD1 (5 bases). The V and J ends lost 8 bases and 4 bases respectively, with 6 bases between them. Per germline, CDR1 MNHEY and CDR2 SMNVEV (reference sequence). This CDR3 is built from 12 residues. The CDR3 protein is CASGHYNSPLHF. In nucleotides, the CDR3 is TGTGCCAGCGGACATTATAATTCACCCCTCCACTTT.

This chain links TRBV7-9 with TRBJ2-7; D is possibly TRBD1 or TRBD2 (5 bases each). CDR3 size: 15 residues. V lost 5 bases and J lost 5, with 19 bases in between. CDR1 is SEHNR and CDR2 is FQNEAQ in the germline V gene (reference sequence). This CDR3 reads CASSPMGPIRDEQYF. The CDR3 DNA is TGTGCCAGCAGCCCTATGGGACCCATAAGGGACGAGCAGTACTTC.

This clonotype has just one count. The V and J genes are TRBV30 and TRBJ2-2; D is ambiguous. Between the trimmed V and J ends, which lost 0 bases and 6 bases, there was a span of 14 bases. CDR3 length: 15 residues. Germline V CDR1 and CDR2: GTSNPN, SVGIG (reference sequence). The CDR3 coding sequence is TGTGCCTGGAGTGTACTTGTTTATGAGGCCGGGGAGCTGTTTTTT. This translates into CAWSVLVYEAGELFF.

V and J are TRBV29-1 and TRBJ2-1; 8 nucleotides align to TRBD1. Germline loops: CDR1 SQVTM, CDR2 ANQGSEA. After removal of 1 base from V and 4 bases from J, the junction contained 3 bases not matched to a gene. The CDR3 loop spans 14 amino acids. CDR3 coding DNA: TGCAGCGTTGAAGGGACAGGGAAGTACAATGAGCAGTTCTTC. This translates into CSVEGTGKYNEQFF.

This sequence joins TRBV5-1 and TRBJ2-7; TRBD1 aligns across 7 bases. CDR1 SGHRS and CDR2 YFSETQ come from the germline V gene. Trimming at V came to 1 base and at J to 3 bases, leaving 4 bases not matched to a gene. The CDR3 runs to 14 residues. This chain's CDR3 is CASSLTGQHYEQYF. The CDR3 DNA reads TGCGCCAGCAGCTTGACGGGACAGCACTACGAGCAGTACTTC. Full variable domain (rest looked up from reference TRBV5-1 and TRBJ2-7): KAGVTQTPRYLIKTRGQQVTLSCSPISGHRSVSWYQQTPGQGLQFLFEYFSETQRNKGNFPGRFSGRQFSNSRSEMNVSTLELGDSALYLCASSLTGQHYEQYFGPGTRLTVT.

This CDR3 is CSVHRAYNEQFF. The DNA for the CDR3 is TGCAGCGTCCACAGGGCCTACAATGAGCAGTTCTTC. V and J are TRBV29-1 and TRBJ2-1; tentatively, D is TRBD1 (6 bases). Germline V CDR1 and CDR2: SQVTM, ANQGSEA. CDR3 length equals 12 residues. The V gene lost 6 bases and the J gene lost 2 bases, with 8 bases spanning the gap.

The rearrangement uses TRBV12-3 or TRBV12-4 and TRBJ1-1; the D is unclear. The V gene lost 6 bases and the J gene lost 1 base, with 12 bases spanning the gap. The length of the CDR3 is 14 residues. DNA of the CDR3: TGTGCCAGCAGCTCGAAAGGCGGGAACACTGAAGCTTTCTTT. It codes for CASSSKGGNTEAFF.

The rearrangement joins TRBV5-4 to TRBJ2-2; D tentatively fits TRBD1 or TRBD2 (7 bases each). V was clipped by 3 bases and J by 6 bases, with 18 bases between them. The CDR3 is 16 amino acids. The V gene's germline CDR1 is SGHNT and CDR2 YYREEE (reference sequence). The CDR3 DNA reads TGTGCCAGCAGCTGGGGGCGGGAGAGGGGGCCCGGGGAGCTGTTTTTT. Amino acids: CASSWGRERGPGELFF. The full variable domain, its missing parts supplied by reference TRBV5-4 and TRBJ2-2, is ETGVTQSPTHLIKTRGQQVTLRCSSQSGHNTVSWYQQALGQGPQFIFQYYREEENGRGNFPPRFSGLQFPNYSSELNVNALELDDSALYLCASSWGRERGPGELFFGEGSRLTVL.

The V and J genes are TRBV20-1 and TRBJ1-1, with 7 bases fitting TRBD1. With V trimmed by 1 base and J by 4 bases, 9 bases remained unmatched. This CDR3 region has 15 residues. Germline loops: CDR1 DFQATT, CDR2 SNEGSKA (reference sequence). CDR3 nucleotides: TGCAGTGCTAGAGGCCAAGGACAGGTGGGCACTGAAGCTTTCTTT. Residues: CSARGQGQVGTEAFF.

The chain employs TRBV12-3 or TRBV12-4 and TRBJ1-2, with TRBD1 matching 7 bases. The J segment lost 5 bases and the V segment lost 6 bases, leaving 24 bases of the junction unmatched. There are 19 residues in the CDR3. The CDR3 DNA follows: TGTGCCAGCAGGACGGGTATCCCATCGACGAAGACAGGGACTTATGGCTACACCTTC. It encodes CASRTGIPSTKTGTYGYTF.

The chain's CDR3 is CSAPRDGSYNEQFF. The CDR3 DNA is TGCAGTGCCCCCCGGGACGGATCTTACAATGAGCAGTTCTTC. The chain employs TRBV20-1 and TRBJ2-1; D may match TRBD1 or TRBD2 (5 bases each). V was trimmed by 6 bases and J by 4 bases, leaving 16 bases between them. This CDR3 has 14 residues. The germline CDR1 and CDR2 sequences are DFQATT and SNEGSKA (reference sequence).